One sample yielded the 11 T cell receptor beta chains listed below, sequenced in a study of shared clonotypes between healthy human individuals. Profiled with immunoSEQ multiplex PCR; TCRdb holds only in-frame clones, not every one. Of 800,000 to 1,200,000 clones in the sample, approximately 78% were seen once. The sequencing input was memory CD4+ T cells from PBMCs. Subset here: CD45RA-negative fraction. These receptors came from a man aged 18 to 35 in good health. Some clones in this sample may be carry-over from other donors' samples.

The rearrangement uses TRBV7-9 and TRBJ2-3; TRBD2 agrees at 10 bases. Germline V gene sequence: CDR1 SEHNR, CDR2 FQNEAQ (reference sequence). J was trimmed by 6 bases and V by 3 bases; bases with no gene match: 6. CDR3 size: 15 residues. The CDR3 sequence is CASSFWSSGSDTQYF. The CDR3 DNA reads as TGTGCCAGCAGCTTTTGGTCTAGCGGGAGTGATACGCAGTATTTT. Full variable domain (missing parts from reference TRBV7-9 and TRBJ2-3): DTGVSQNPRHKITKRGQNVTFRCDPISEHNRLYWYRQTLGQGPEFLTYFQNEAQLEKSRLLSDRFSAERPKGSFSTLEIQRTEQGDSAMYLCASSFWSSGSDTQYFGPGTRLTVL.

The chain carries TRBV2 and TRBJ2-3; no clear D. V was clipped by 1 base and J by 2 bases, with 7 bases between them. Germline V lookup: CDR1 SNHLY, CDR2 FYNNEI. The CDR3 is 14 amino acids. CDR3 nucleotide sequence: TGTGCCAGCAGTGAAGACCGAGACACAGATACGCAGTATTTT. Its translation is CASSEDRDTDTQYF.

The V and J genes are TRBV7-3 and TRBJ2-6; the match to TRBD2 covers 8 bases. Germline CDR1 is SGHTA and CDR2 is FQGTGA. This CDR3 contains 19 residues. J was trimmed by 0 bases and V by 6 bases; bases with no gene match: 13. This chain's CDR3 is CASRSLPGTSFSGANVLTF. The DNA of the CDR3 is TGTGCCAGCAGGTCCCTACCAGGGACTAGTTTCTCTGGGGCCAACGTCCTGACTTTC.

This chain connects TRBV2 to TRBJ2-7; D unclear. Trimming cost V 7 bases and J 9 bases, with 22 bases left between them. Germline V gene lookup returns CDR1 SNHLY and CDR2 FYNNEI. CDR3 length: 14 amino acids. This CDR3 is CASKLSGSLTGQYF. The CDR3 region has the DNA TGTGCCAGCAAGCTCTCTGGTTCTCTTACGGGGCAGTACTTC.

This sequence joins TRBV11-2 and TRBJ2-7, with 7 bases that match TRBD2. The ends lost 5 bases at V and 1 base at J; junction bases unmatched: 5. CDR3 length: 14 residues. The germline V gene encodes CDR1 SGHAT and CDR2 FQNNGV. The CDR3 DNA reads TGTGCCAGCAGCCCGGGACTAATTTCCTACGAGCAGTACTTC. This codes for CASSPGLISYEQYF.

This clone was counted between two and nine times. CDR3 nucleotide sequence: TGCGCCAGCAGCCAAGATACAGGGGGCTATCAGCCCCAGCATTTT. It encodes CASSQDTGGYQPQHF. This chain uses TRBV4-3 with TRBJ1-5, with TRBD1 identical over 9 bases. The CDR3 extends over 15 amino acids. The V gene's germline CDR1 is LGHNA and CDR2 YSLEER. The V gene end was trimmed by 0 bases and the J gene end by 5 bases; junction bases not matched to a gene: 2.

This rearrangement joins TRBV28 to TRBJ2-7; D possibly corresponds to TRBD2 (6 bases). Trimming cost V 8 bases and J 7 bases, with 21 bases left between them. The germline V gene encodes CDR1 MDHEN and CDR2 SYDVKM. The CDR3 contains 14 residues. The DNA of the CDR3 is TGTGCCAGCTACGGGACTTGGAGGGCCCATGAGCAGTACTTC. Amino acid sequence: CASYGTWRAHEQYF. Supplemented by reference TRBV28 and TRBJ2-7, the full variable domain reads DVKVTQSSRYLVKRTGEKVFLECVQDMDHENMFWYRQDPGLGLRLIYFSYDVKMKEKGDIPEGYSVSREKKERFSLILESASTNQTSMYLCASYGTWRAHEQYFGPGTRLTVT.

The chain recombines TRBV27 with TRBJ2-5; 7 bases match TRBD1. Germline V CDR1 and CDR2: MNHEY, SMNVEV (reference sequence). The CDR3 totals 14 residues. Germline trimming cut 4 bases from V and 5 bases from J; bases unmatched to any gene: 7. In DNA, the CDR3 is TGTGCCAGCAGTTACAGGGGTTGGCGGGAGACCCAGTACTTC. Amino acid sequence: CASSYRGWRETQYF.

This chain joins TRBV5-1 and TRBJ1-4, with D perhaps TRBD1 (5 bases). Germline V CDR1 and CDR2: SGHRS, YFSETQ. Trimming stripped 2 bases from V and 6 bases from J, with 14 bases between. This CDR3 spans 15 amino acids. CDR3 protein: CASSFGSGRDEKLFF. The CDR3 DNA follows: TGCGCCAGCAGCTTTGGTTCGGGCAGGGATGAAAAACTGTTTTTT.

The J gene is TRBJ2-1, the V gene TRBV19, with 8 bases that match TRBD2. The ends lost 9 bases at V and 3 bases at J; junction bases unmatched: 16. This CDR3 contains 17 residues. The germline CDR1 and CDR2 sequences are LNHDA and SQIVND (reference sequence). CDR3 coding DNA: TGTGCCAGCACCGACCAGAAAGCGGGAGTAAGCTACAATGAGCAGTTCTTC. It is translated as CASTDQKAGVSYNEQFF.

The sample holds many counts of this clone. Within the sample, other DNA sequences also encode this same CDR3. This chain links TRBV18 with TRBJ2-1; the match to TRBD2 covers 13 bases. This CDR3 has 15 residues. Germline-derived CDR1 and CDR2 are KGHSH and LQKENI. V trimming: 3 bases; J trimming: 7 bases; junction bases outside the gene matches: 3. The CDR3 DNA is TGTGCCAGCTCACCCGGACTAGCGGGAGATAATGAGCAGTTCTTC. This codes for CASSPGLAGDNEQFF.